The following is a T cell receptor (beta chain) sequence with its context. Its antigen is currently not known. Base qualities are not recorded, but no much larger clone differs from it by a single base. Taken from the germline V gene, the CDR1 and CDR2 loops are SNHLY and FYNNEI. Trimming costs V 10 bases and J 3 bases, and their ends lie 12 bases apart. Reading from cysteine to phenylalanine, the CDR3 counts 12 amino acids. The DNA shown is the 36-base CDR3, in frame from base 1. TCRbeta CDR3 regions were amplified from genomic DNA by means of the immunoSEQ Assay, a bias-controlled multiplex PCR. On the authors' methods: The number of nucleated cells in each sample was estimated by amplification of reference gene primers within the assay. Sequence reads were collapsed and filtered to measure the absolute abundance of every unique TCRbeta CDR3 rearrangement. For each sample, productive Simpson clonality was calculated as the square root of Simpson's diversity index over productive rearrangements. This immuneACCESS table, as held by TCRdb, lists in-frame sequences with V and J called but not all clones. Of the missing ones, under half trace to an unresolved V gene in checked studies; the others have no known cause. The DNA gave D and trimming, while V, J and clone size come from that table. Within this sample are about 240,000 clones, with approximately 78% of them counted one time only. The top ten constitute under 15% of the sample.

This sample was included in a study of blood T cell repertoires in COVID-19 (dated by TCRdb to the early 2020s). Turning to the overall study: Samples from collaborators originated in the United States, Italy and Spain and spanned both the acute and convalescent phases of COVID-19. The material from the prospective study consisted of cDNA or gDNA derived from T cells, B-cell-depleted T cells, or PBMCs. Where HLA class I and class II types were available, the types were taken from metadata supplied by the sample provider, not from assay-based typing. A de-identified subject ID, COVID-19 status, age in years and sex were almost always included in the sample metadata. The samples were drawn from two sources: the first 160 participants of the ongoing ImmuneRACE study, and 1,254 subjects contributed by 6 global collaborators. A freely available public database, intended as a resource for researchers studying the immune response to SARS-CoV-2, is where the repertoires were released. Deeply sampled blood TCRbeta repertoires from subjects exposed to, actively infected with, or recovered from COVID-19 were included in the dataset. Overall study results and their limits: Clinical and demographic metadata were provided uncurated, with the amount varying by source and participant.

Collaborating institutions collected whole blood in K2EDTA tubes following their own protocols. Collaborator samples were shipped for TCRbeta analysis as frozen whole blood, isolated PBMCs, or DNA extracted from either sample type. Recombination linked TRBV2 to TRBJ1-2; perhaps TRBD1 is the D gene, with 5 bases matching. The source is a woman in her fifties or sixties with active or convalescent COVID-19. Sequenced: peripheral blood. The CDR3 region: CATYGGDYGYTF. The DNA is TGTGCCACGTATGGGGGGGACTATGGCTACACCTTC.